The TCR beta chain under discussion was sequenced for a study of cytomegalovirus exposure and HLA in healthy donors. Study-level points and caveats: The authors later found most CMV-associated TCR beta chains appeared HLA-restricted.

PCR employed 60 Vbeta and 13 Jbeta primers. Using immunoSEQ multiplex PCR, the repertoire was profiled, and TCRdb retains in-frame clones only, with some absent. The sample contains over 100,000 clones, around 70% of which appear only once. Trimming took 0 bases from V and 8 from J, leaving 20 bases between them. CDR3 length equals 16 residues. From germline, CDR1 is SGHRS and CDR2 YFSETQ. The sample holds one count of this clone. Its antigen remains unidentified. This receptor was obtained from a male donor in good health and CMV-seronegative. The sequenced sample consisted of PBMCs. J is TRBJ1-2 and V is TRBV5-1; D is uncertain. This CDR3 is CASSLASKRTGGGYTF. CDR3 bases: TGCGCCAGCAGCTTGGCGTCGAAGCGTACCGGCGGAGGCTACACCTTC.